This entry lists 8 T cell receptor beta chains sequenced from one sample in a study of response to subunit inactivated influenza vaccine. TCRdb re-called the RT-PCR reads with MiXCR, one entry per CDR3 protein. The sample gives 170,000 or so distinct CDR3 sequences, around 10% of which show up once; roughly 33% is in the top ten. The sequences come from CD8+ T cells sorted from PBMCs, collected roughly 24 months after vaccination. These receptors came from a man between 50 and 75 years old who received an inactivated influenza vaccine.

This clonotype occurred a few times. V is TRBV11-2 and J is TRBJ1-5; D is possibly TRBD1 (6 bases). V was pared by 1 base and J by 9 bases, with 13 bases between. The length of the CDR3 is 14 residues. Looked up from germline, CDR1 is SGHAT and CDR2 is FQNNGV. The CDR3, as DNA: TGTGCCAGCAGCTTAGCCCAGGGGCTTTGGCCCCAGCATTTT. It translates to CASSLAQGLWPQHF.

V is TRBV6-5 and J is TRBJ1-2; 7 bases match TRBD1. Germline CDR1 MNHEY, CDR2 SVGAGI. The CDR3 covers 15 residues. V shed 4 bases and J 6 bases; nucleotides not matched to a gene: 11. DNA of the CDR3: TGTGCCAGCAGTTCCGGGACAGCCTCACGAGATGGCTACACCTTC. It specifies CASSSGTASRDGYTF.

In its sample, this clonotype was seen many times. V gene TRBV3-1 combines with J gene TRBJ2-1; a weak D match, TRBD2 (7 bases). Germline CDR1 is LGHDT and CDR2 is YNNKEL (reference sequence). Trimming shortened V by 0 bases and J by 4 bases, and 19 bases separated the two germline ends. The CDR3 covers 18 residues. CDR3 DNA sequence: TGTGCCAGCAGCCAAGATGAATGGCGGGGGCCACCATACAATGAGCAGTTCTTC. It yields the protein CASSQDEWRGPPYNEQFF.

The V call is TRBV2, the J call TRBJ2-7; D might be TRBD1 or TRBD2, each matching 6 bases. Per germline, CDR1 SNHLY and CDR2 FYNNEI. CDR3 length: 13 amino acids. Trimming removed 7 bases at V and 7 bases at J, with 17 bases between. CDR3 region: CASTQEGGLEQYF. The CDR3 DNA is TGTGCCAGCACGCAGGAGGGGGGATTGGAGCAGTACTTC.

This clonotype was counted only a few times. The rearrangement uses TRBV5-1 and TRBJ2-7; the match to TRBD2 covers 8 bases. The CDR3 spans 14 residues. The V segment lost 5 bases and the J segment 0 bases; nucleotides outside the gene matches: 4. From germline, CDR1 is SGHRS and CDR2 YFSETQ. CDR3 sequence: CASSARGGSYEQYF. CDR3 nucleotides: TGCGCCAGCAGTGCCCGGGGGGGCTCCTACGAGCAGTACTTC.

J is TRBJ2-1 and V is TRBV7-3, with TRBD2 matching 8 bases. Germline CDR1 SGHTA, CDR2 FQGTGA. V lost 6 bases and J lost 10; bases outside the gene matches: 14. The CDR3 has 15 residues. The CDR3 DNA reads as TGTGCCAGCAGTCCCTCCCCGGGACTAGTTCCCGAGCAGTTCTTC. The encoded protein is CASSPSPGLVPEQFF.

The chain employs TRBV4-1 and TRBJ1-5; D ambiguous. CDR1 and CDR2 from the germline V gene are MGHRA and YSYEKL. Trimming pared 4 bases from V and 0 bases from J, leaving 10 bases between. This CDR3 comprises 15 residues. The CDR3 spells CASSRRVSSNQPQHF. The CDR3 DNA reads TGCGCCAGCAGCCGGAGGGTTTCTAGCAATCAGCCCCAGCATTTT.

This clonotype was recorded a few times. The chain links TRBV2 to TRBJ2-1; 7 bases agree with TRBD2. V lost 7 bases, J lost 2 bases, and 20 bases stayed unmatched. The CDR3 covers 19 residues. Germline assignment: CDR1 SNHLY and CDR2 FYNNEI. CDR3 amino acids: CASTSPAGAPGIPYNEQFF. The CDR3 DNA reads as TGTGCCAGCACGTCGCCGGCGGGAGCTCCTGGGATCCCCTACAATGAGCAGTTCTTC.